This TCR beta chain stems from a study of cytomegalovirus exposure and HLA in healthy donors (dated by TCRdb to about 2017). General notes on the study: An earlier analysis of several hundred of the donors reported approximately 300 Gb of sequence data and some 110 million unique TCR beta sequences obtained from approximately 180 million T cells. The aim of the study was to test whether cataloging public T cell receptors could identify signatures of past pathogen exposure. An early release covering roughly 640 HLA-typed donors comprised about 310 gigabases of sequencing data and tens of millions of unique TCR sequences. The number of typed donors differed by locus: about 620-630 for A, B, C, DRB1 and DQB1; 500 to 550 for DQA1; 606 for DPA1; and around 450 for DPB1. In an earlier analysis of 500 to 650 of the donors, high-throughput TCR beta sequencing was used to judge whether each TCR beta V gene segment behaved as functional or pseudogenic. Among a few hundred genotyped donors of the cohort, an average of roughly 240,000 unique TCR beta nucleotide sequences were sequenced per donor, roughly 18% of them non-productive. A separate validation cohort of approximately 120 different subjects was used in addition to the 666-subject first cohort. Donor age, sex, ethnicity and CMV serostatus were collected together with the repertoire data. To study patterns of TCR occurrence, a later analysis re-analyzed previously published TCR beta repertoires from 650 to 750 donors and added high-resolution HLA genotyping. The T cell repertoires of under 700 subjects were profiled by immunosequencing and related to cytomegalovirus serostatus. A later genetic analysis took genome-wide SNP genotypes for about three fifths of the 666 donors and used that subset as a discovery cohort. The study combined high-throughput TCR immunosequencing, statistical association of individual TCRs with disease status, and machine learning to predict cytomegalovirus infection status. Both class I and class II loci were covered by HLA typing, at four-digit resolution. In the later analysis, no new phenotypic data were used to find candidate immune exposures; instead, reliance was placed on TCR beta sequences and their occurrence across donors. Several DR-DQ haplotypes were treated as single units for association and clustering because of strong linkage in the cohort. Among the roughly 390 genotyped donors, 75% to 90% belonged to the genetic ancestry cluster associated with self-reported Caucasian donors. Every repertoire in the discovery cohort had been generated on one and the same sequencing platform.

Counted from cysteine to phenylalanine, this CDR3 has 14 amino acids. The DNA shown is the 42-base CDR3, in frame from base 1. The V end gives up 3 bases and the J end 3 bases, leaving 3 bases in the junction not matched to a gene. For CDR1 and CDR2, the germline V gene lists SGHDT and YYEEEE. The cohort consisted of some 670 healthy bone marrow donors. At the time of sampling, all cohort members were nominally healthy, though unrecorded immune exposures were likely present. The donor was CMV seronegative and was included in the group of approximately 350 seronegative cohort members. A peripheral blood sample was provided by each donor, and peripheral blood mononuclear cells were used for TCR beta sequencing. Genomic DNA extraction from the blood cell samples was performed with the Qiagen DNeasy Blood Extraction Kit. This clone was observed a few times. Its antigen remains undetermined. No quality values exist for individual bases; no much larger clone is one base distant.

Overall study results and their limits: Because some donors lacked HLA typing at each locus, the association tests relied only on the typed subset. In vitro tests confirmed that a few of the cytomegalovirus-associated TCR beta chains recognize cytomegalovirus antigens. For the cohort, immune exposure information was limited to CMV serostatus. The cohort was sequenced for TCR beta chains only, and without alpha or paired-chain data the features that could be detected were limited. Roughly uniform sequencing depth across donors was assumed in presence/absence analyses, although this assumption may not hold. About 15 rarely observed V segments, including chromosome 9 orphons, were excluded from the earlier analysis of about 600 of the donors because counts were too low. A later genetic analysis reported fewer N-insertions in productive TCRs among donors in an Asian-associated ancestry cluster than the roughly 650-donor mean. An earlier analysis of approximately 600 of the donors showed that most TCR beta V segments appeared in productive rearrangements either about 87% or about 30% of the time, which broadly matched IMGT annotations. It was suggested by the authors that the approach could potentially be generalized to other disease states and immunological phenotypes. In a later analysis, the rate of TCR association differed among HLA loci, with DRB1 alleles having the most associated TCRs and HLA-C alleles having the fewest. A further reported finding was that TCR beta sequences accurately predicted the HLA-A and HLA-B alleles for most subjects in the first cohort. A cluster of highly shared sequence variants was judged likely to represent a technical artifact of the sequencing pipeline. Compared with equally common non-associated chains, HLA-associated TCR beta chains in a later analysis were more clonally expanded and had lower generation probabilities. A later analysis found that most CMV-associated TCR beta chains appeared HLA-restricted, with HLA associations seemingly driven largely by CMV exposure. Specific HLA alleles were associated with 15,000 to 20,000 TCR beta sequences at a false discovery rate of 0.05 in a later analysis. Across donors, most TCR sequences were observed very rarely, whereas some public TCRs were present in many individuals. The study gave a list of about 150 TCR beta chains associated with cytomegalovirus. An association between a missense DCLRE1C variant and V-gene and J-gene trimming of TCR beta chains was found in a later genetic analysis and replicated in an independent cohort. A later analysis reported that several top co-occurrence clusters appeared linked to parvovirus B19, influenza, CMV and Epstein-Barr virus. Correlated functional status among segregating V segments might be attributable to linkage disequilibrium, but an unknown experimental factor could not be ruled out. The classifier was reported to diagnose cytomegalovirus status with high specificity and sensitivity in both the original cohort and the validation cohort. Some IMGT-functional V segments, including TRBV6-2 and TRBV6-3, could not be distinguished by the 87-base-pair reads and were therefore excluded. When HLA alleles, especially DR and DQ, strongly co-occurred, TCR associations were difficult to assign to individual alleles.

The method was the immunoSEQ multiplex PCR assay. For the multiplex PCR, a mixture combining 60 forward primers for TCR Vbeta segments and 13 reverse primers for TCR Jbeta segments was used. A multiplex PCR assay on genomic DNA amplified the CDR3 region of rearranged TCR beta genes. Amplified TCR beta libraries were sequenced as 87-base-pair reads on the Illumina HiSeq System. In the paper's pipeline: A later analysis tallied approximately 87 million unique TCR beta chains across the 666 repertoires, and some 10 million of those chains were shared by two or more donors. Raw reads were error-corrected and collapsed into unique sequences with a nearest-neighbor algorithm that merged closely related sequences to remove PCR and sequencing errors. To assign V, D and J gene segments, CDR3 sequences were aligned to IMGT reference sequences. Each retained sequence needed at least a six-nucleotide match to both a V gene segment and a J gene segment. A rearrangement was called productive if the CDR3 had no stop codons and remained in frame with V and J, and every other rearrangement was called non-productive. Following IMGT convention, CDR3 was defined as the stretch from the second conserved V-encoded cysteine up to the conserved J-encoded phenylalanine. The earlier analysis of around 640 of the donors excluded sequences that lacked an unambiguous match to a single V gene segment. In an earlier analysis of 587 of the donors, a V segment was called functional when productive rearrangements were above 56.7%, and segregating when the standard deviation between donors exceeded 5%. A statistical classification framework was built to diagnose cytomegalovirus status from the catalog of TCR beta chain sequences. A later analysis assigned V and J genes by comparing TCR nucleotide sequences with IMGT/GENE-DB human TR gene sequences. A later analysis assigned CDR3 sequences and most-parsimonious VDJ recombination scenarios with the TCRdist pipeline. In a later analysis, every TCR beta chain was defined by the combination of its CDR3 amino acid sequence and its V-gene family, and reads without a unique V-gene family were dropped. A later analysis removed 500 to 600 highly shared, low-generation-probability nucleotide sequences to deal with suspected cross-contamination and a sequencing artifact. In a later analysis, a clonal expansion index was calculated for each public chain from normalized within-repertoire ranks of inferred template counts. In a later analysis, generation probabilities were computed using a VDJ recombination model fitted to out-of-frame rearrangements, and the results were checked against IGoR. A later analysis scored TCR-TCR, TCR-HLA and TCR-CMV co-occurrence with hypergeometric tests, applying a repertoire-size bias correction to TCR pairs. In a later analysis, false discovery rates were estimated by permuting HLA or CMV assignments 20 times. In a later analysis, co-occurring TCRs were grouped with DBSCAN, and TCRdist sequence similarity was added when clustering was performed within HLA-allele-positive subsets. Repertoires with fewer than 30,000 or more than 120,000 public chains, plus five repertoires with anomalous nucleotide sharing, were excluded from co-occurrence clustering. Imported from immuneACCESS, the table was reduced by TCRdb to in-frame sequences with V and J called. These copies leave out some clones; in studies compared against another copy, an unresolved V gene accounts for under half, and the cause of the remainder is not known. The V and J calls and the clone size are those of that table, but D and trimming were determined from the DNA. The sample yields approximately 140,000 clones; roughly 75% were counted once. About 3.5% of the sample lies in the top ten.

The source material was PBMCs. This receptor was taken from a man aged 35-49 years in good health and CMV-seronegative. The chain links TRBV5-6 with TRBJ2-7; 10 junctional bases match TRBD1. The CDR3 corresponds to CASSYGTGVYEQYF. Here is the DNA: TGTGCCAGCAGCTACGGGACAGGGGTCTACGAGCAGTACTTC. The full variable domain, completed from the reference TRBV5-6 and TRBJ2-7 proteins outside the CDR3, reads DAGVTQSPTHLIKTRGQQVTLRCSPKSGHDTVSWYQQALGQGPQFIFQYYEEEERQRGNFPDRFSGHQFPNYSSELNVNALLLGDSALYLCASSYGTGVYEQYFGPGTRLTVT.